One and the same sample provided the 7 T cell receptor beta chains below, sequenced in a study of blood T cells in healthy people across ages. The second PCR ran about 6 to 12 cycles with a sample-barcoded 5' primer and J-beta primers. Each CDR3 protein is one row after TCRdb ran MiXCR on the 5' RACE reads. The data contain some 700,000 distinct CDR3 sequences, roughly 44% of them singletons. Sequencing input: blood. These receptors originate from a woman aged 55-69 years in good health.

A single count supports this clonotype. This may stem from a read error, because a much larger clone lies one nucleotide away. V is TRBV7-2 and J is TRBJ2-5; TRBD2 aligns across 8 bases. The CDR3 totals 18 residues. The V gene end was trimmed by 2 bases and the J gene end by 5 bases; junction bases not matched to a gene: 16. Germline CDR1 SGHTA, CDR2 FQGNSA. Here the CDR3 reads CASSLSLLSPGGRETQYF. DNA of the CDR3: TGTGCCAGCAGCTTATCGCTTCTCTCCCCGGGAGGGCGTGAGACCCAGTACTTC.

This clonotype was seen ten or more times. This rearrangement joins TRBV7-2 to TRBJ2-3; tentatively, D is TRBD2 (6 bases). This CDR3 spans 14 amino acids. With 4 bases removed from V and 6 bases from J, the gap between germline ends came to 14 bases. The germline CDR1 and CDR2 sequences are SGHTA and FQGNSA. As DNA, the CDR3 is TGTGCCAGCAGCTCGACTAGGGGTAGTGATACGCAGTATTTT. It is translated as CASSSTRGSDTQYF.

This chain links TRBV6-2 or TRBV6-3 with TRBJ2-7; TRBD2 matches at 9 bases. This CDR3 is 15 amino acids long. From germline, CDR1 is MNHEY and CDR2 SVGEGT. The V segment lost 7 bases and the J segment 7 bases; nucleotides outside the gene matches: 14. CDR3 amino acids: CASIDGTSFYNEQYF. The DNA for the CDR3 is TGTGCCAGCATCGATGGGACTAGCTTTTACAATGAGCAGTACTTC.

This chain uses TRBV7-3 with TRBJ2-4; maybe TRBD2 (6 bases). Germline V gene data show CDR1 as SGHTA and CDR2 as FQGTGA. The CDR3 length is 17 residues. Trimming took 5 bases from V and 0 from J, leaving 17 bases between them. The CDR3 sequence: CASSPNGGPLAKNIQYF. The CDR3, as DNA: TGTGCCAGCAGCCCTAACGGGGGACCCCTAGCCAAAAACATTCAGTACTTC.

In this sample, this clonotype turned up a few times. J is TRBJ1-4 and V is TRBV15; D unclear. CDR1 is LNHNV, CDR2 YYDKDF, per germline (reference sequence). This CDR3 is 12 amino acids long. V lost 5 bases and J 8 bases, leaving 9 bases between the germline ends. The CDR3 loop is CATSGLNEKLFF. In DNA form, the CDR3 reads TGTGCCACCAGCGGCCTAAACGAAAAACTGTTTTTT.

This chain connects TRBV20-1 to TRBJ2-5; 10 bases are a match to TRBD2. Germline CDR1 DFQATT, CDR2 SNEGSKA (reference sequence). CDR3 length: 13 residues. With V trimmed by 7 bases and J by 1 base, 3 bases remained unmatched. The CDR3 nucleotides are TGCAGTGTTAGCGGGGGGATCCAAGAGACCCAGTACTTC. Translating it yields CSVSGGIQETQYF.

This clonotype was detected only a few times. V and J are TRBV27 and TRBJ1-5; 9 bases map to TRBD1. Trimming removed 5 bases from V and 7 bases from J; junction bases left unmatched: 6. Germline lookup yields CDR1 MNHEY and CDR2 SMNVEV (reference sequence). The CDR3 extends over 14 amino acids. In DNA form, the CDR3 reads TGTGCCAGCAGTGCCCAGACAGGGGGACAGCCCCAGCATTTT. The encoded protein is CASSAQTGGQPQHF.